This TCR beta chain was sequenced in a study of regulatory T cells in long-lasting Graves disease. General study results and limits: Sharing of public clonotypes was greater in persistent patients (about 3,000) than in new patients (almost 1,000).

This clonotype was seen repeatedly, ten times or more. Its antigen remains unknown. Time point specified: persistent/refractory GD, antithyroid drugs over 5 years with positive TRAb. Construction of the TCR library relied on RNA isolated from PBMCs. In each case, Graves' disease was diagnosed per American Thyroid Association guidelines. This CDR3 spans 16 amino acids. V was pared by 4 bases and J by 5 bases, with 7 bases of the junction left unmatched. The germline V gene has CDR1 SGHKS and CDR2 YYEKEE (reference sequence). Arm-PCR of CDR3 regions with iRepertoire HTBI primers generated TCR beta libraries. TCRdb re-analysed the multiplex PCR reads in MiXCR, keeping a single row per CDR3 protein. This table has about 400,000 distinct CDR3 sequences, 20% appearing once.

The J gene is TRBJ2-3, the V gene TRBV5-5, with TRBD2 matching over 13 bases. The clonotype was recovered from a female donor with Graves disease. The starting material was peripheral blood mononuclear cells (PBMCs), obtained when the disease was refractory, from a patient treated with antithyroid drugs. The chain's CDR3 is CASSPTSGGKGDTQYF. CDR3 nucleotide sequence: TGTGCCAGCAGCCCGACTAGCGGGGGGAAAGGAGATACGCAGTATTTT.